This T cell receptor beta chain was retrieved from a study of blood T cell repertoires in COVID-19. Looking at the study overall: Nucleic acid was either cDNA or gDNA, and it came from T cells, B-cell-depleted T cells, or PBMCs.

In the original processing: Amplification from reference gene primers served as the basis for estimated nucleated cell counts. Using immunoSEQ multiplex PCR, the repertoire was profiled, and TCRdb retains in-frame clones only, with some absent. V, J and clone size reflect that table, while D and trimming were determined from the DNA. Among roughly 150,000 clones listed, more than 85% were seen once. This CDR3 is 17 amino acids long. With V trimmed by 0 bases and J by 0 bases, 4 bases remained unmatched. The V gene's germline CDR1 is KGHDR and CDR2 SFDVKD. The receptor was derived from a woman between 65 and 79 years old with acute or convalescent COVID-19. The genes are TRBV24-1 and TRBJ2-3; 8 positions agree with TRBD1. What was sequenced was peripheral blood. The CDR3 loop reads CATSDLGTGKSTDTQYF. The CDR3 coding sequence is TGTGCCACCAGTGATTTGGGGACAGGAAAAAGCACAGATACGCAGTATTTT.